A single sample is the source of the 10 T cell receptor beta chains below, sequenced in a study of blood T cell repertoires in COVID-19. The data were produced by immunoSEQ multiplex PCR, yet TCRdb's version contains in-frame clones alone and is incomplete. Of about 270,000 clones in the sample, roughly 87% were seen once. The source material was peripheral blood. The receptors were sampled from a human donor in a cohort sampled during active COVID-19.

V usage is TRBV6-4 and J usage is TRBJ2-7; D gene unclear. The CDR3 has 17 amino acids. The V gene's germline CDR1 is MRHNA and CDR2 SNTAGT. Trimming removed 4 bases from V and 4 bases from J, with 23 bases in between. The CDR3 nucleotides are TGTGCCAGCAGTGGGCAGTTTCGGAGCTTCATCGAATACGAGCAGTACTTC. Residues: CASSGQFRSFIEYEQYF.

This rearrangement joins TRBV11-3 to TRBJ2-7; TRBD2 matches 10 bases. The V gene's germline CDR1 is SGHNT and CDR2 YENEEA. This CDR3 is 15 amino acids long. With V trimmed by 6 bases and J by 3 bases, 8 bases remained unmatched. The CDR3 DNA is TGTGCCAGCAGAAAACTAGCGGGACCTAACTACGAGCAGTACTTC. Protein product: CASRKLAGPNYEQYF.

The rearrangement links TRBV7-9 to TRBJ1-2, with 7 bases fitting TRBD1. J was trimmed by 5 bases and V by 3 bases; bases with no gene match: 3. The CDR3 length is 13 residues. The V gene's germline CDR1 is SEHNR and CDR2 FQNEAQ (reference sequence). CDR3 residues: CASSFGDSYGYTF. CDR3 bases: TGTGCCAGCAGCTTCGGGGACAGTTATGGCTACACCTTC.

This clone occurred once. DNA for the CDR3: TGTGCCTGGAGTTCGATCATTGGCAGGGGAATATCGCAAGAAGCTTTCTTT. It is translated as CAWSSIIGRGISQEAFF. The rearrangement joins TRBV30 to TRBJ1-1, with a tentative D call TRBD1 (6 bases). The CDR3 contains 17 residues. The germline gives CDR1 GTSNPN, CDR2 SVGIG (reference sequence). The germline V and J ends were trimmed by 2 bases and 8 bases, with 27 bases remaining between them.

This chain joins TRBV28 and TRBJ2-5, with 7 positions matching TRBD2. Unmatched junction bases numbered 13, after V lost 11 bases and J lost 1 base. Germline V gives CDR1 MDHEN, CDR2 SYDVKM. CDR3 length: 15 amino acids. CDR3 sequence (DNA): TGTGCCGCTTTGGGGGGGTGGGGAGGCCAAGAGACCCAGTACTTC. It encodes CAALGGWGGQETQYF.

The gene calls are TRBV5-1 and TRBJ2-3; weak D call: TRBD2 (6 bases). V was clipped by 5 bases and J by 3 bases, with 13 bases between them. The germline CDR1 and CDR2 sequences are SGHRS and YFSETQ. The CDR3 is 14 amino acids. The CDR3 nucleotides read TGCGCCAGCAGTCAGACTAGTGGGACAGATACGCAGTATTTT. It is translated as CASSQTSGTDTQYF.

V and J are TRBV9 and TRBJ2-5, with a possible D match to TRBD2 (6 bases). The CDR3 is 14 amino acids. Germline CDR1 and CDR2: SGDLS and YYNGEE. V shed 2 bases and J shed 2 bases, with 10 bases lying between them. The CDR3 is CASSVQGGQETQYF. CDR3 DNA: TGTGCCAGCAGCGTGCAGGGAGGACAAGAGACCCAGTACTTC.

The chain has TRBV5-1 and TRBJ2-7, with 7 positions matching TRBD2. Trimming at V came to 0 bases and at J to 5 bases, leaving 11 bases not matched to a gene. CDR1 and CDR2 from the germline V gene are SGHRS and YFSETQ. The CDR3 loop spans 16 amino acids. CDR3 protein: CASSLGSGGPSHEQYF. The CDR3 bases are TGCGCCAGCAGCTTGGGGTCGGGAGGCCCTTCCCACGAGCAGTACTTC. Using reference TRBV5-1 and TRBJ2-7 for the parts outside the CDR3, the full variable domain is KAGVTQTPRYLIKTRGQQVTLSCSPISGHRSVSWYQQTPGQGLQFLFEYFSETQRNKGNFPGRFSGRQFSNSRSEMNVSTLELGDSALYLCASSLGSGGPSHEQYFGPGTRLTVT.

The J gene is TRBJ2-1, the V gene TRBV23-1; 8 bases fit TRBD2. TRBV23-1 is noted as an ORF with a role that remains uncertain. The CDR3 is 17 amino acids. Germline trimming cut 4 bases from V and 5 bases from J; bases unmatched to any gene: 13. In DNA, the CDR3 is TGCGCCAGCAGTCGACAACCCACTAGCGGATCCGACAATGAGCAGTTCTTC. Its protein is CASSRQPTSGSDNEQFF.

This clone was detected only once. The chain uses TRBV5-4 and TRBJ1-5; D might be TRBD1 (5 bases). Germline V gene data show CDR1 as SGHNT and CDR2 as YYREEE (reference sequence). The CDR3 contains 16 residues. V was shortened by 1 base and J by 5 bases, with 16 bases between the two germline ends. The CDR3 loop is CASSLTGPDPHQPQHF. DNA for the CDR3: TGTGCCAGCAGCTTGACAGGTCCGGACCCGCATCAGCCCCAGCATTTT. The full variable domain, completed using reference TRBV5-4 and TRBJ1-5, is ETGVTQSPTHLIKTRGQQVTLRCSSQSGHNTVSWYQQALGQGPQFIFQYYREEENGRGNFPPRFSGLQFPNYSSELNVNALELDDSALYLCASSLTGPDPHQPQHFGDGTRLSIL.